The 11 T cell receptor beta chains below were found in one sample sequenced in a study of T cells in localized non-small cell lung cancer. Clones were read by immunoSEQ multiplex PCR, and TCRdb kept only the in-frame ones, dropping some. The sample includes about 1,500 clones, approximately 24% of them seen just once. The specimen comprised lung tumor tissue, sampled before any cancer treatment. The receptors derive from a female donor at least 60 years old with stage II lung adenocarcinoma.

This clone is medium-sized in the sample. V and J are TRBV6-8 and TRBJ1-2; D remains unclear. The V end lost 5 bases, the J end lost 1 base, and 11 bases lay between the germline ends. The CDR3 consists of 14 residues. The germline V gene encodes CDR1 MNHGY and CDR2 SAAAGT. CDR3 sequence (DNA): TGTGCCAGCAGTGGGCCTTACAGTAACTATGGCTACACCTTC. This gives the protein CASSGPYSNYGYTF.

This clone occurred a few times. V gene TRBV6-8 combines with J gene TRBJ2-2; 10 nucleotides align to TRBD1. CDR3 length equals 18 residues. V trimming: 5 bases; J trimming: 8 bases; junction bases outside the gene matches: 17. Germline loops: CDR1 MNHGY, CDR2 SAAAGT. The CDR3 spells CASSRRRTGGILSGELFF. CDR3 nucleotides: TGTGCCAGCAGTCGCCGCCGGACAGGGGGGATCCTATCAGGGGAGCTGTTTTTT.

V usage is TRBV28 and J usage is TRBJ1-3, with 7 positions matching TRBD1. The length of the CDR3 is 15 residues. Germline-derived CDR1 and CDR2 are MDHEN and SYDVKM. Trimming removed 3 bases from V and 4 bases from J; junction bases left unmatched: 6. CDR3 nucleotide sequence: TGTGCCAGCAGTTTGTCGACAGGGTTCGGAAACACCATATATTTT. This sequence encodes CASSLSTGFGNTIYF.

This clone showed up just once. V is TRBV29-1 and J is TRBJ1-2; maybe TRBD1 (5 bases). CDR1 and CDR2 from the germline V gene are SQVTM and ANQGSEA. CDR3 length: 14 residues. V was trimmed by 2 bases and J by 4 bases, leaving 14 bases between them. CDR3 sequence (DNA): TGCAGCGTTGAATCGGGGCGGTCTCTCTATGGCTACACCTTC. Its protein product is CSVESGRSLYGYTF. Complete variable domain (other parts from reference TRBV29-1 and TRBJ1-2): SAVISQKPSRDICQRGTSLTIQCQVDSQVTMMFWYRQQPGQSLTLIATANQGSEATYESGFVIDKFPISRPNLTFSTLTVSNMSPEDSSIYLCSVESGRSLYGYTFGSGTRLTVV.

This clone was observed a few times. This chain links TRBV10-3 with TRBJ1-2; 8 nucleotides align to TRBD1. The CDR3 has 14 amino acids. After removal of 2 bases from V and 4 bases from J, the junction contained 3 bases not matched to a gene. Germline V gives CDR1 ENHRY, CDR2 SYGVKD. CDR3 coding DNA: TGTGCCATCAGTGAGGGACAGGGCCCCTATGGCTACACCTTC. Translating it yields CAISEGQGPYGYTF.

J is TRBJ1-3 and V is TRBV28; 8 bases map to TRBD1. CDR1 MDHEN and CDR2 SYDVKM come from the germline V gene. This CDR3 has 14 amino acids. V dropped 6 bases and J dropped 7; count of bases not matched to a gene: 8. The CDR3 region is CASRGQGSGNTIYF. CDR3 nucleotides: TGTGCCAGCAGAGGACAGGGAAGTGGTAACACCATATATTTT.

The chain carries TRBV28 and TRBJ2-7; the D call may be TRBD1 or TRBD2 (5 bases each). V lost 7 bases and J 3 bases, leaving 10 bases between the germline ends. The CDR3 loop spans 12 amino acids. Germline V CDR1 and CDR2: MDHEN, SYDVKM. CDR3 DNA: TGTGCCAGCACCTCGAGGGGCTACGAGCAGTACTTC. It is translated as CASTSRGYEQYF.

The genes are TRBV28 and TRBJ1-5; possibly TRBD1 for D (5 bases). The CDR3 has 12 residues. V lost 5 bases and J lost 4, with 6 bases in between. Germline lookup yields CDR1 MDHEN and CDR2 SYDVKM. CDR3 residues: CASSGGNQPQHF. The CDR3 DNA reads as TGTGCCAGCAGTGGGGGAAATCAGCCCCAGCATTTT.

The chain combines TRBV28 with TRBJ1-2, with D perhaps matching TRBD1 (5 bases). V lost 7 bases, J lost 8 bases, and 29 bases lay in between. The CDR3 loop spans 17 amino acids. Germline V lookup: CDR1 MDHEN, CDR2 SYDVKM. Here the CDR3 reads CASTFEGSSGLVLGYTF. The CDR3 nucleotides read TGTGCCAGCACTTTTGAGGGGAGCTCAGGGTTGGTTTTAGGCTACACCTTC.

This sequence joins TRBV6-8 and TRBJ2-7; 8 bases match TRBD2. This CDR3 comprises 16 residues. Germline CDR1 and CDR2: MNHGY and SAAAGT. J was trimmed by 4 bases and V by 8 bases; bases with no gene match: 16. CDR3 in DNA: TGTGCCAGCTCCCTACGGGGGGGGCGAGGGGAATACGAGCAGTACTTC. Its protein is CASSLRGGRGEYEQYF.

The chain couples TRBV9 to TRBJ1-1; 8 bases fit TRBD1. The V gene end was trimmed by 5 bases and the J gene end by 3 bases; junction bases not matched to a gene: 3. The CDR3 totals 13 residues. Germline lookup yields CDR1 SGDLS and CDR2 YYNGEE. CDR3 amino acids: CASSSDRDTEAFF. CDR3 sequence (DNA): TGTGCCAGCAGTTCGGACAGGGACACTGAAGCTTTCTTT.